This T cell receptor beta chain was captured in a study of T-cell reconstitution after alpha-beta-depleted transplantation in children. Whole-study findings and limits: For some patients, TCRbeta diversity was high at day 60 because of recipient T cells and thymic progenitors that survived.

The sample holds a few counts of this clonotype. Its antigen is not known. Unique molecular identifiers tagged the TCRbeta library. TCRdb reprocessed the PCR reads via MiXCR and lists one record per CDR3 protein. The top ten clones hold roughly two fifths of a sample with around 200,000 distinct CDR3 sequences, about 15% of them seen once. V shed 0 bases and J shed 5 bases, with 10 bases lying between them. Germline assignment: CDR1 SGHVS and CDR2 FQNEAQ. The CDR3 spans 15 residues. The chain links TRBV7-8 to TRBJ1-4; the D gene is possibly TRBD1 (5 bases). The material sequenced was PBMCs, mostly from graft donor cells, taken 360 days after TCRalphabeta/CD19-depleted stem cell transplant. The clonotype originates from a male patient aged 2-9 years who had a stem cell transplant for acute lymphoblastic leukemia, so the T cells may come from the graft donor. DNA of the CDR3: TGTGCCAGCAGCTTAGCCAGGGCTGTAAATGAAAAACTGTTTTTT. Translated: CASSLARAVNEKLFF.